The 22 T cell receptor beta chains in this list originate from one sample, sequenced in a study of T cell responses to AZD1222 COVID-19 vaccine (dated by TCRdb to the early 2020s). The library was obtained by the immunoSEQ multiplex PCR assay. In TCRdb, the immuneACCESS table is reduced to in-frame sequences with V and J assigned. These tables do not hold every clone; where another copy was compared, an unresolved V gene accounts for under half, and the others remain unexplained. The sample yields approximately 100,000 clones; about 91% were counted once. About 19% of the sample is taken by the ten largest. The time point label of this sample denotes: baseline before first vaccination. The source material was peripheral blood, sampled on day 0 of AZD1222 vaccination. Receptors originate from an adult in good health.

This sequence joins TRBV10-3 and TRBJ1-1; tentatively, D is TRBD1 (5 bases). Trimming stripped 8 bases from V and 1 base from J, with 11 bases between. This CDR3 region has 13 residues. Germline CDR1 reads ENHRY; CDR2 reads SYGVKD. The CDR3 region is CAIGQGSNTEAFF. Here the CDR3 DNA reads TGTGCCATCGGGCAGGGATCGAACACTGAAGCTTTCTTT.

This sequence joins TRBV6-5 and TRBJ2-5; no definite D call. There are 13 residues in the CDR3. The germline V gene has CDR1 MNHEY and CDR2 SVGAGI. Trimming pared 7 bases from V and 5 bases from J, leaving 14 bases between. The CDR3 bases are TGTGCCAGCACGACGCGGAGCCAGGAGACCCAGTACTTC. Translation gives CASTTRSQETQYF.

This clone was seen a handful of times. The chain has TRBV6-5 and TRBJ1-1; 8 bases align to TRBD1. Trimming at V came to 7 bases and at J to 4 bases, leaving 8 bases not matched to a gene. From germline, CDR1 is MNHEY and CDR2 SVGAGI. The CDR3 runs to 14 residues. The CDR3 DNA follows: TGTGCCAGCACCCAGACAGGGGCTATCACTGAAGCTTTCTTT. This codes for CASTQTGAITEAFF.

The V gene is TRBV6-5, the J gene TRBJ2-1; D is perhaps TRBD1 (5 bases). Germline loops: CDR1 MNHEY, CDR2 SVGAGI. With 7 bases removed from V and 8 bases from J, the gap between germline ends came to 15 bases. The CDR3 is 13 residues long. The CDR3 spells CASTGHSLDEQFF. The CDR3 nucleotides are TGTGCCAGCACTGGACATTCCTTGGATGAGCAGTTCTTC.

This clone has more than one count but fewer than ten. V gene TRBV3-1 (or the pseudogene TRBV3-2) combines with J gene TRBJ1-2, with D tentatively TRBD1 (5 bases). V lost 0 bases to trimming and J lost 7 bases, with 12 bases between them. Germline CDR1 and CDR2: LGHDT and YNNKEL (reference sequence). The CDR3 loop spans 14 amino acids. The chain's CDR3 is CASSQDAGNGGYTF. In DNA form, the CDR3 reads TGTGCCAGCAGCCAAGATGCAGGGAATGGTGGCTACACCTTC.

The CDR3 DNA is TGTGCCAGCAGCCCGGGACTAGTTGTCGAGCAGTACTTC. Its translation: CASSPGLVVEQYF. This sequence joins TRBV4-2 and TRBJ2-7, with TRBD2 matching 8 bases. Germline CDR1 and CDR2: LGHNA and YNFKEQ. Unmatched junction bases numbered 5, after V lost 4 bases and J lost 6 bases. The CDR3 is made up of 13 amino acids.

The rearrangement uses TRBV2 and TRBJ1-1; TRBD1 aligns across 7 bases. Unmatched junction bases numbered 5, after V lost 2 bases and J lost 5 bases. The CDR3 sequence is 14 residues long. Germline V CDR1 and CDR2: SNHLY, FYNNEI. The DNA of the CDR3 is TGTGCCAGCAGTGAATACAGGGGTGAGACTGAAGCTTTCTTT. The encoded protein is CASSEYRGETEAFF.

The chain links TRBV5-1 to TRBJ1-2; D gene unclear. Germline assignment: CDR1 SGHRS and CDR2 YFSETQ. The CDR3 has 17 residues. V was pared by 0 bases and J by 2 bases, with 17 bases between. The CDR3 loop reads CASSLDAGTRQNYGYTF. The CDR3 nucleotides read TGCGCCAGCAGCTTGGATGCCGGAACGCGGCAAAACTATGGCTACACCTTC. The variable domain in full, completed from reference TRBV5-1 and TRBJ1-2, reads KAGVTQTPRYLIKTRGQQVTLSCSPISGHRSVSWYQQTPGQGLQFLFEYFSETQRNKGNFPGRFSGRQFSNSRSEMNVSTLELGDSALYLCASSLDAGTRQNYGYTFGSGTRLTVV.

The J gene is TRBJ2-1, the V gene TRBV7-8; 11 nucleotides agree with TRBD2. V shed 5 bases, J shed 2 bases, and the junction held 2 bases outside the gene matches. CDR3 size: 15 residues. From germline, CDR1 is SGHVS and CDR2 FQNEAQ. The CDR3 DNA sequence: TGTGCCAGCAGCAATAGCGGGGGGGCCTACAATGAGCAGTTCTTC. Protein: CASSNSGGAYNEQFF.

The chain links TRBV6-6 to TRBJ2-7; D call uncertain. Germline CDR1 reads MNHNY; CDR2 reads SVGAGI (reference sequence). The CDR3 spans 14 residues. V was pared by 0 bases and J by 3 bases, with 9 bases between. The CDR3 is CASSYSYTNYEQYF. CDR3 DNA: TGTGCCAGCAGTTACTCGTACACTAACTACGAGCAGTACTTC.

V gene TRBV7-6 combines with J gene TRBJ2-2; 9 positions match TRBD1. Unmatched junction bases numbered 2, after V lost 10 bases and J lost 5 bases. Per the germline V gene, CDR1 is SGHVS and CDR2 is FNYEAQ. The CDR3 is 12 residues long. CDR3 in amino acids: CANRGLTGELFF. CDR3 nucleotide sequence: TGTGCCAACAGGGGGCTTACCGGGGAGCTGTTTTTT.

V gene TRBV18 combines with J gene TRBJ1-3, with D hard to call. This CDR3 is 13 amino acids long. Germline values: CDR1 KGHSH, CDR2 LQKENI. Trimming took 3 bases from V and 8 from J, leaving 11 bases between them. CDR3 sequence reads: CASSPALLHTIYF. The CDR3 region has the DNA TGTGCCAGCTCACCGGCCCTACTCCACACCATATATTTT.

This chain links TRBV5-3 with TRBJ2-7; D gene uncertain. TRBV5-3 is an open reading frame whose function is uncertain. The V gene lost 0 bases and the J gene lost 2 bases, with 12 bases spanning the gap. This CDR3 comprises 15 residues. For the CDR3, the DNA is TGTGCCAGAAGCTTGGTGGCCAGCTTTCCCTACGAGCAGTACTTC. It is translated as CARSLVASFPYEQYF.

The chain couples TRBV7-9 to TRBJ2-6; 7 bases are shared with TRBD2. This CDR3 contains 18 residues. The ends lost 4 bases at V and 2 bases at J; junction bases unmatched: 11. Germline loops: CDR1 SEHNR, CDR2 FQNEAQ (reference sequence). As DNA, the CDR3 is TGTGCCAGCAGCTCAGGCCTCGTTGCGGGGGCTGGGGCCAACGTCCTGACTTTC. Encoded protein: CASSSGLVAGAGANVLTF.

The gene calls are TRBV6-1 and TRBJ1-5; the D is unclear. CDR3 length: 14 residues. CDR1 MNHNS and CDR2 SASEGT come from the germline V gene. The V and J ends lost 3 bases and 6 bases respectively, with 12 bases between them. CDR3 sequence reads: CASSDGQNSQPQHF. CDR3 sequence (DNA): TGTGCCAGCAGTGATGGGCAGAACAGTCAGCCCCAGCATTTT.

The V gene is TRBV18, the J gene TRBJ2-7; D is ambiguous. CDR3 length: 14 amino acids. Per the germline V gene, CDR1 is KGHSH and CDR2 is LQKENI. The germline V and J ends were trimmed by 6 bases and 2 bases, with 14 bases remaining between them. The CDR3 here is CASSRMGPTYEQYF. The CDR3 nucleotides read TGTGCCAGCTCGAGAATGGGTCCTACCTACGAGCAGTACTTC.

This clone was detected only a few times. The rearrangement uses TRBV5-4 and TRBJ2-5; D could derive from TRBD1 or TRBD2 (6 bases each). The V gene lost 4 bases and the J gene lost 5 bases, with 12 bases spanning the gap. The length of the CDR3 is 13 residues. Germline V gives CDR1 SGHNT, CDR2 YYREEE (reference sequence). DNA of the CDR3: TGTGCCAGCAGCCGGGGGCCTTTGGAGACCCAGTACTTC. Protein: CASSRGPLETQYF.

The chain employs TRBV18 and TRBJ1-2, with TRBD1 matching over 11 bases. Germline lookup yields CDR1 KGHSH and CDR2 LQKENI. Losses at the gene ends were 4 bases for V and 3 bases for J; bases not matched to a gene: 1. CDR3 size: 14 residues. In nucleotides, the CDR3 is TGTGCCAGCTCACGGGGACAGGGGGACTATGGCTACACCTTC. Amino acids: CASSRGQGDYGYTF.

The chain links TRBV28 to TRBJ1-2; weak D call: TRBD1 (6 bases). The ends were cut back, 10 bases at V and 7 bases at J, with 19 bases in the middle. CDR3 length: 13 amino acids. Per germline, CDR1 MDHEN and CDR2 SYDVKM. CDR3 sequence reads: CATLPWGAGGYTF. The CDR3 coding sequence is TGTGCCACCCTCCCCTGGGGGGCGGGTGGCTACACCTTC.

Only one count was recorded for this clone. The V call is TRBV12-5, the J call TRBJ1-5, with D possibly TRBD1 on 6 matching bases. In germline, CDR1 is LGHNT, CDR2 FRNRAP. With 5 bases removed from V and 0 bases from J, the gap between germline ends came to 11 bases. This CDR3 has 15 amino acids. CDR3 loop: CASGPGGRSNQPQHF. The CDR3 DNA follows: TGTGCTAGTGGTCCGGGGGGCCGTAGCAATCAGCCCCAGCATTTT.

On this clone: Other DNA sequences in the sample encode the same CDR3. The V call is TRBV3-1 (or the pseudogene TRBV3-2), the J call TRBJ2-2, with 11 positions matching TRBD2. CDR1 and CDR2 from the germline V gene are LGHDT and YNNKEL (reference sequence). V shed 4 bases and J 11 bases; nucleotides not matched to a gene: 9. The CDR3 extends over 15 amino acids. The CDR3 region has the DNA TGTGCCAGCAGCCCTACTAGCGGGGGAGGCGGAGAGCTGTTTTTT. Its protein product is CASSPTSGGGGELFF.

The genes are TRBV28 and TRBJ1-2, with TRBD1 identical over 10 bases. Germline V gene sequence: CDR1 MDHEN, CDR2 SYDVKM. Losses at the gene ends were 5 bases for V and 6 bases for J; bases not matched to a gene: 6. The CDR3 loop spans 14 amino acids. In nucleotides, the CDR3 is TGTGCCAGCAGTACCGGACAGGGGGACAATGGCTACACCTTC. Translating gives CASSTGQGDNGYTF.